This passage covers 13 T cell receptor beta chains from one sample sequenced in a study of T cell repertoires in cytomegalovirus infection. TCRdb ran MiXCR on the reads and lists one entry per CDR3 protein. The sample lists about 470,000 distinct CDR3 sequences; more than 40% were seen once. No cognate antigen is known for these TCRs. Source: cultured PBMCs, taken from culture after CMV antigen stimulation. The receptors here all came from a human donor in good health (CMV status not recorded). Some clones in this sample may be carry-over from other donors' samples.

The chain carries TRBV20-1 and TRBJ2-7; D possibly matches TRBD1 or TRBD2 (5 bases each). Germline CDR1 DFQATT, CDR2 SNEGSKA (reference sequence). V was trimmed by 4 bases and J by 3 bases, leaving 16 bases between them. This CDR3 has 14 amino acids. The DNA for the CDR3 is TGCAGTGCTATCCGGGACCTGACGCTCTACGAGCAGTACTTC. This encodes CSAIRDLTLYEQYF.

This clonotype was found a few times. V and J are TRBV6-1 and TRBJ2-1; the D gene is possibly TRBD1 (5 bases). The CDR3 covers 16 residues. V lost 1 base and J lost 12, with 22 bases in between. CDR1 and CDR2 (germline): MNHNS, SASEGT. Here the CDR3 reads CASSEGGLDGTMRQFF. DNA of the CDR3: TGTGCCAGCAGTGAAGGGGGCCTCGATGGCACAATGAGGCAGTTCTTC.

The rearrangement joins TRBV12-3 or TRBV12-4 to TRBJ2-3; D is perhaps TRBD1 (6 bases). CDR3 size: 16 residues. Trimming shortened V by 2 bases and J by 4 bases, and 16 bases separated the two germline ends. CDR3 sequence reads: CASSLLAGVSADTQYF. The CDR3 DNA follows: TGTGCCAGCAGTTTATTGGCAGGGGTGAGTGCAGATACGCAGTATTTT.

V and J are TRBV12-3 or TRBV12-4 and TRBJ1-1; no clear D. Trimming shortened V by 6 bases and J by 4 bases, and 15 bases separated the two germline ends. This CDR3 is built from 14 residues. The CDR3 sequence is CASRLTLGGTEAFF. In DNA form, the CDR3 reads TGTGCCAGCAGACTTACCCTCGGAGGCACTGAAGCTTTCTTT.

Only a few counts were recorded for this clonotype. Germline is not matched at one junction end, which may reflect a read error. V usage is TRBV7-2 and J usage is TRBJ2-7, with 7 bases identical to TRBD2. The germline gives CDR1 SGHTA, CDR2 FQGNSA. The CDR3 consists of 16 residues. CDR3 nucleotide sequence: TGTGCCAGCAGCTCACCGGGCGGGAGTTCCTCCCACGAGCAGTACTTC. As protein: CASSSPGGSSSHEQYF.

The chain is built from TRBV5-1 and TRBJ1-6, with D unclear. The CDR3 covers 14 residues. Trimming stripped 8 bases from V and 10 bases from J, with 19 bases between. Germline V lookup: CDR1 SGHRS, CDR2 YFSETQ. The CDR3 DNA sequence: TGCGCCAGTAACTTCGGAGATCTTCAATCACCCCTCCACTTT. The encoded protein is CASNFGDLQSPLHF.

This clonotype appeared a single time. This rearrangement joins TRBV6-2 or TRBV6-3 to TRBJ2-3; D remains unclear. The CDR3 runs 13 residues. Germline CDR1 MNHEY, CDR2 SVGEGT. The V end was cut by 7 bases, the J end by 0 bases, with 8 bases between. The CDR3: CASIKTSTDTQYF. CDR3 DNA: TGTGCCAGCATCAAGACTAGCACAGATACGCAGTATTTT.

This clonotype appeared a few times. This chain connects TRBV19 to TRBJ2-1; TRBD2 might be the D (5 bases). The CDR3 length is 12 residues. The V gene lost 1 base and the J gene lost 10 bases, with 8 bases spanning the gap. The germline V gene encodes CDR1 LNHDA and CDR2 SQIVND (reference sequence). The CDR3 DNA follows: TGTGCCAGTAGTATAGGAGGGCGGGAGCAGTTCTTC. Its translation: CASSIGGREQFF.

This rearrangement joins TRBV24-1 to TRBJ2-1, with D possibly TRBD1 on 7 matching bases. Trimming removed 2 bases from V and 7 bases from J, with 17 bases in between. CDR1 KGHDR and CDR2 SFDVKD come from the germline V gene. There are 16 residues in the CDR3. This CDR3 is CATSDSGGRGTNEQFF. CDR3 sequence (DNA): TGTGCCACCAGTGATTCAGGGGGGCGCGGCACAAATGAGCAGTTCTTC.

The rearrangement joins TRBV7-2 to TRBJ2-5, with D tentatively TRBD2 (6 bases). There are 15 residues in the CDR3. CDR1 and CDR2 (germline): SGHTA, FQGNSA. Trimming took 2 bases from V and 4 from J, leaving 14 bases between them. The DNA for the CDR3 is TGTGCCAGCAGCTTAAGTGGAGGGGCGGCAGAGACCCAGTACTTC. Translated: CASSLSGGAAETQYF.

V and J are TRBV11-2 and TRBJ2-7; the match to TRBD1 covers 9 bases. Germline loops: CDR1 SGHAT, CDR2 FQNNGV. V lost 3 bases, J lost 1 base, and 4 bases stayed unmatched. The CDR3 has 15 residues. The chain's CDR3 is CASSLSGQGSYEQYF. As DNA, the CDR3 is TGTGCCAGCAGCTTGAGTGGACAGGGGTCCTACGAGCAGTACTTC. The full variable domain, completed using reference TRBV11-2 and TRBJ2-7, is EAGVAQSPRYKIIEKRQSVAFWCNPISGHATLYWYQQILGQGPKLLIQFQNNGVVDDSQLPKDRFSAERLKGVDSTLKIQPAKLEDSAVYLCASSLSGQGSYEQYFGPGTRLTVT.

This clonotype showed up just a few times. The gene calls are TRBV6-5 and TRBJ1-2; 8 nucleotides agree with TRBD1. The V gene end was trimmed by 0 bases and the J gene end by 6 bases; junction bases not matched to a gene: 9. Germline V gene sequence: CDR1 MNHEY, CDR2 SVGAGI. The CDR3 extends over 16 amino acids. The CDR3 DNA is TGTGCCAGCAGTTACTCAGTACCCCAGGGGGCTGATGGCTACACCTTC. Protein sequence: CASSYSVPQGADGYTF.

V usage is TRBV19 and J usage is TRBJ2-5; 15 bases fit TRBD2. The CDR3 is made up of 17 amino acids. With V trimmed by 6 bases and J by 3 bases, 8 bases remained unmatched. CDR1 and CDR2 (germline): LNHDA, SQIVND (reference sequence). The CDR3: CASSLGLAGGPKETQYF. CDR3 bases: TGTGCCAGTAGCCTAGGACTAGCGGGAGGGCCGAAAGAGACCCAGTACTTC.